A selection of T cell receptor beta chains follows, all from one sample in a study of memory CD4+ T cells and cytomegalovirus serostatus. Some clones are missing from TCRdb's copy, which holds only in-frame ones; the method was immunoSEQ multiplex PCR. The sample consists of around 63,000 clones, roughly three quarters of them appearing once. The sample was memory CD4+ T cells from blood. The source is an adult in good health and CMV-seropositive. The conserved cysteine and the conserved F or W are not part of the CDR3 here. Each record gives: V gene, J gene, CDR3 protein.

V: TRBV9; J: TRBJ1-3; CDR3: ASGPVGLSGNTIY
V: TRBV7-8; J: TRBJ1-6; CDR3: ASSSGRQSNSPLH
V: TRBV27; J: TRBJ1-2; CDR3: ASSPIREKGYT
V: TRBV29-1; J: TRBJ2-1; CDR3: SVAGLAGHNEQF
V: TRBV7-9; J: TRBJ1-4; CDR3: ASSLDQEGENEKLF
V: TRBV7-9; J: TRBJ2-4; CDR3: ASSPVTSDIQY
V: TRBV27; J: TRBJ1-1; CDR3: ASSFPPRDSRGNTEAF
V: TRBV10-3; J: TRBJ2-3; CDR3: AISESVSGADTQY
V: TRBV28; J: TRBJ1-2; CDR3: ASREIKGGYT
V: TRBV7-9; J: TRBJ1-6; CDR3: ASSLELQGSPLH
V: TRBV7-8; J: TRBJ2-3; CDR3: ASSFMSRTSGMVDTQY
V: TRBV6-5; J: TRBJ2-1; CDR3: ASSSLAGQGEMQF
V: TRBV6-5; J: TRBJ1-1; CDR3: ASSYWGQGANTEAF
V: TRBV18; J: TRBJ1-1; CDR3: ASSPPLSSQMGTEAF
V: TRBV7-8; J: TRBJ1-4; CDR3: ASSAEGARANEKLF
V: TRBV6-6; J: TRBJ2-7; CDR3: ASNEDRVGYEQY
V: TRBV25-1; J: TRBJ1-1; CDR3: ASSDLTEAF
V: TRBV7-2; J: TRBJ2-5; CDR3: ASSPTTSLRTQY
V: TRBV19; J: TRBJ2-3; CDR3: ASSIGEDTQY
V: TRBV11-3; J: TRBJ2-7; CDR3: ASSLVLRDRANEQY
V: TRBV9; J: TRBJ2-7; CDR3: ASSPNDPERAYEQY
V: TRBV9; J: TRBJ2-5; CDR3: ASSVGPGTQGGPETQY
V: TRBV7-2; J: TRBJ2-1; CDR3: ASSLSKAPRNEQF
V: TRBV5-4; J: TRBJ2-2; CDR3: ASSLAGENTGELF
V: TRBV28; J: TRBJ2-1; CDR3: ASSSGGAEQF
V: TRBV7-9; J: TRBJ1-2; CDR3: ASSLWSRDRGRVDGYT
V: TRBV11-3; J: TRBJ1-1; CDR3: ASSFGGNTEAF
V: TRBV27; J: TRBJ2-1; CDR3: ASSLIPSGSSYNEQF
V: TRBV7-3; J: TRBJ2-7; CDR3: ASSLSNLALADEQY
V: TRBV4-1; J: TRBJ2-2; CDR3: ASSQRGAADTGELF
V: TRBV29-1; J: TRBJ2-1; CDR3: SPCPGLAWVMNEQF
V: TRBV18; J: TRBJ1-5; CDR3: ASSVNRLNQPQH
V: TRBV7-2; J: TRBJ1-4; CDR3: ASSKVGVGEKLF
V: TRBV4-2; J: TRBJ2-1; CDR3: ASSQDPSGVFNEQF
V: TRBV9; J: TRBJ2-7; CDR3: ASSVGPDLNYEQY
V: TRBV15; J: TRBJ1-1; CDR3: ATSRGGTDTEAF
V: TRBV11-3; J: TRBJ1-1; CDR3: ASSTPFGGRGAF
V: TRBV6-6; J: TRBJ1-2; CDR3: ASSYRNYGYT
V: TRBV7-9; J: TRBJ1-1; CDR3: ASSLYAGNEAF
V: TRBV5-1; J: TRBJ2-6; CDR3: ASSPGAPSSGANVLT
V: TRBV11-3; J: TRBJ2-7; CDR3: ASSPGGQSEKQY
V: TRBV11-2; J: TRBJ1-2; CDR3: ASSSPRLAGYT
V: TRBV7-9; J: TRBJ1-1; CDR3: ASSRHTENTEAF
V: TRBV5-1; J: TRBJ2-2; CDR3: ASSLEWAGELF